Sequencing of this T cell receptor beta chain was carried out in a study of blood T cell repertoires in COVID-19. In the study overall: Researchers got acute and convalescent COVID-19 samples from the United States, Italy and Spain. T cells, B-cell-depleted T cells, or PBMCs provided the cDNA or gDNA that served as material.

In the original workflow: Reference gene primers were amplified, and this amplification served to estimate nucleated cell counts. Clones were read by immunoSEQ multiplex PCR, and TCRdb kept only the in-frame ones, dropping some. That table gives V, J and clone size, and the DNA gave D and trimming. The sample yields over 140,000 clones, 60% to 80% seen once. The germline gives CDR1 MNHNY, CDR2 SVGAGI (reference sequence). The CDR3 has 12 amino acids. The V gene end was trimmed by 6 bases and the J gene end by 5 bases; junction bases not matched to a gene: 4. The chain has TRBV6-6 and TRBJ2-7; TRBD1 matches 7 bases. This sequence was found in a woman between 50 and 59 years old with active or convalescent COVID-19. Sequenced material: peripheral blood. DNA for the CDR3: TGTGCCAGCAGGGCGGACAGGAACGAGCAGTACTTC. Amino acid sequence: CASRADRNEQYF.